This T cell receptor (beta chain) was captured in a study of T cells after yellow fever vaccination. This clonotype occurred a few times. No antigen is known for it. It was through 5'RACE template switching that TCR cDNA was made, with a universal primer site and UMIs added. TCRdb reprocessed the 5' RACE reads via MiXCR and lists one record per CDR3 protein. The sample has around 500,000 distinct CDR3 sequences, about a fifth seen once; the top ten hold 15% to 20%. General study results and limits: Contamination of FACS-sorted repertoires by abundant clonotypes from the bulk population could occur. Among primary-vaccination clones, most reappeared after the booster, at around 97% for CD4 and 88% for CD8. It was the secondary response that reached its peak faster, day 5 versus 15, but it was weaker.

From germline, CDR1 is MGHRA and CDR2 YSYEKL. Trimming removed 1 base from V and 0 bases from J; junction bases left unmatched: 9. This CDR3 comprises 18 residues. The sample in question was PBMCs, obtained approximately 22 days after the first yellow fever vaccination. The source of this sequence is a young man who received the YFV17D yellow fever vaccine. The rearrangement uses TRBV4-1 and TRBJ2-1; 7 bases align to TRBD1. The CDR3 DNA follows: TGCGCCAGCAGCCAAGTGCTCCCGGGACAGAGCTCCTACAATGAGCAGTTCTTC. This gives the protein CASSQVLPGQSSYNEQFF.